The present TCR beta chain was sequenced within a study of technical replicates of blood from several donors. Trimming removed 1 base at V and 7 bases at J, with 10 bases between. Germline CDR1 SGHTA, CDR2 FQGNSA. This CDR3 comprises 14 residues. Some clones are missing from TCRdb's copy, which holds only in-frame ones; the method was immunoSEQ multiplex PCR. Seen here are around 84,000 clones, over 85% observed once, and the top ten hold about 0.23%. The genes are TRBV7-2 and TRBJ2-2; no clear D. This clonotype originated in a human donor in good health. The sample was T cells isolated from PBMCs. The CDR3 region is CASSLDAAVGELFF. The CDR3 coding sequence is TGTGCCAGCAGCTTAGATGCGGCCGTCGGGGAGCTGTTTTTT.